This T cell receptor beta chain is drawn from a study of T cells after yellow fever vaccination. Comment on this clonotype: Its target is not known.

Whole-study results and caveats: Repertoires obtained by FACS sorting could include abundant clonotypes that entered as contaminants from the bulk population. Weaker in magnitude, the secondary response showed a faster peak on day 5 versus 15.

TCR cDNA, made by 5'RACE template switching, carried an added universal primer site and UMIs. TCRdb recomputed calls from the 5' RACE reads with MiXCR, one row per CDR3 protein. The sample lists roughly 320,000 distinct CDR3 sequences, 9.5% to 12% seen once, with about 3.3% in the top ten. This CDR3 has 15 residues. CDR1 is MGHDK and CDR2 is SYGVNS in the germline V gene. Trimming at V came to 4 bases and at J to 2 bases, leaving 5 bases not matched to a gene. The sequences come from CD4+ T cells sorted from PBMCs, collected 45 days after the yellow fever booster vaccination. This TCR was sampled from a man aged 18 to 30 who received the YFV17D yellow fever vaccine. The chain recombines TRBV25-1 with TRBJ2-3; 8 bases are a match to TRBD1. The CDR3 reads CASSGGTGPTDTQYF. In DNA form, the CDR3 reads TGTGCCAGCAGTGGCGGGACAGGACCCACAGATACGCAGTATTTT. The whole variable domain, filled in from reference TRBV25-1 and TRBJ2-3, reads EADIYQTPRYLVIGTGKKITLECSQTMGHDKMYWYQQDPGMELHLIHYSYGVNSTEKGDLSSESTVSRIRTEHFPLTLESARPSHTSQYLCASSGGTGPTDTQYFGPGTRLTVL.